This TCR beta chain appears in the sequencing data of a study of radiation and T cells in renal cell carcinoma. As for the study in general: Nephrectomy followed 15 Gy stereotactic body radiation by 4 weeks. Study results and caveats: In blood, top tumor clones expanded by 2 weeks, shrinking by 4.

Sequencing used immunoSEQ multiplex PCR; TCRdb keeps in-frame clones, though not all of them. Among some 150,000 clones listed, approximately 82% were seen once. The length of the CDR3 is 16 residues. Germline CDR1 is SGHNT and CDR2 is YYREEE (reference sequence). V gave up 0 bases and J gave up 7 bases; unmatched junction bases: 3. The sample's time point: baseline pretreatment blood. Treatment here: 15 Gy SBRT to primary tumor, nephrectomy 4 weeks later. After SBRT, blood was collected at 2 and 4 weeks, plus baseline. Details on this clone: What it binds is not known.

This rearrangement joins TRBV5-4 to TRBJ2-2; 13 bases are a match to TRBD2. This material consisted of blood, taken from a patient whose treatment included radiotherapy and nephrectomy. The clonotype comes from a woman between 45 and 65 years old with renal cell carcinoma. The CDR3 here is CASSLGLAGGIGELFF. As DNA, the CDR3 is TGTGCCAGCAGCTTGGGACTAGCGGGAGGTATCGGGGAGCTGTTTTTT.